The present T cell receptor (beta chain) was sequenced within a study of T cells in Graves' hyperthyroidism and ophthalmopathy (dated by TCRdb to the late 2010s). Describing the broader study: Peripheral blood samples were taken at initial diagnosis, before any treatment was given. A discovery cohort of roughly 100 patients, approximately 44 with Graves' ophthalmopathy and about 58 with stable Graves' hyperthyroidism, was used to find distinguishing TCR V-J signatures. Prospective prediction of ophthalmopathy was tested in an independent validation cohort of approximately 19 hyperthyroidism patients and some 17 patients who later progressed to ophthalmopathy. The approximately 98 discovery patients were randomly divided into training and test sets at a 7:3 ratio. In addition, the study compared T-cell repertoires in thyroid tissue and in blood from over 5 Graves' hyperthyroidism patients. Following sampling, methimazole starting at 30 mg daily was given to hyperthyroidism patients, and high-dose intravenous methylprednisolone was given to ophthalmopathy patients. The paper describes TCR Vbeta CDR3 sequencing of about 140 peripheral blood samples, made up of 43 ophthalmopathy patients, approximately 73 hyperthyroidism patients and 17 progressor patients.

This clonotype occurred many times. Its antigen has not been determined. The input lacks base qualities; no much larger clone sits a single base away. Graves' hyperthyroidism was defined as stable when no progression to ophthalmopathy occurred over 18 months of follow-up. Hyperthyroidism patients were newly diagnosed, had a disease duration of under 2 months, and were aged 18 to 65 years. Patients with uncontrolled infections, other autoimmune diseases, pregnancy or lactation were excluded. Clinical symptoms, serum thyroxine and TRAb, thyroid ultrasound, and orbital computed tomography formed the basis for the diagnoses. PBMCs were separated from around 9.1 ml of fresh peripheral blood using Ficoll-Paque density gradient centrifugation. Total RNA was extracted using Trizol reagent, and RNA quality was assessed on an Agilent 2100 Bioanalyzer. Its CDR3 holds 12 amino acids, cysteine through phenylalanine. Only the CDR3 DNA is retained, 36 bases long and in frame from the first base. From the germline V gene, CDR1 is SGHTA and CDR2 is FQGNSA. The germline ends are 6 bases apart after V is trimmed by 0 bases and J by 7 bases.

The TCR beta CDR3 regions were amplified from the RNA transcripts. For the first round of RT-PCR on the TCR CDR3, the HTBI primer set was used together with the Qiagen OneStep RT-PCR kit. A second multiplex PCR round built the libraries, followed by size selection and purification. Libraries were sequenced paired-end with 100 bp reads on an Illumina HiSeq2000. The paper's processing steps were these. SOAPnuke was used to process the raw data, with reads discarded if the reads contained adapters or uncalled bases, had a mean Phred below 15, or lacked an exact constant-primer or identifier match. High-quality paired reads were merged using COPE v1.2.5, and each unique nucleotide sequence was defined as a clonotype. MiTCR v1.1 was used to align clonotypes to the IMGT TRBV, TRBD and TRBJ reference segments. Analysis was restricted to V-J combinations with a frequency above 0.0001, which covered 99.2% of repertoires. A TCS score was defined as the ratio of F50 (clonal expansion) to E x V (chaos), with BLOSUM62-based TCRdist applied between CDR3 peptides within each V-J. Welch's t-statistics and random forest reduced roughly 540 V-J features to about 13, which were used in a naive Bayes classifier (R e1071). The public reads were run again by TCRdb, first through fastp at Q25 and then through MiXCR, and only productive beta chains were kept. Rows with a matching CDR3 protein are joined into one entry that keeps the most common DNA and genes. It is TCRdb's table, rather than the study itself, that gives the V and J calls and clone size. The sample records about 400,000 distinct CDR3 sequences, about 15% of which are singletons. The ten largest clones add up to over 25% of the sample.

Beyond this particular receptor, the publication reports: Most expanded thyroid clonotypes (frequency above 0.001) were also found in blood, which suggests that blood repertoires may mirror thyroid immune responses. A model built on a 13 V-J signature distinguished ophthalmopathy from stable hyperthyroidism, reaching about 88% sensitivity and 81.08% specificity in cross-validation and 80%/75% in testing. In validation, progression to ophthalmopathy was predicted by the model with approximately 67% sensitivity and 72% to 80% specificity, a median of around 5.9 months before onset. Sample size was not statistically predetermined, and investigators were not blinded to group allocation.

This TCR was recovered from a woman in her twenties or thirties with Graves' hyperthyroidism. This receptor chain uses TRBV7-2 and TRBJ1-2, with the identity of the D gene unclear. Sequenced sample: blood. The DNA sequence reads TGTGCCAGCAGCTTAGCTATCCGTGGCTACACCTTC. It specifies CASSLAIRGYTF.